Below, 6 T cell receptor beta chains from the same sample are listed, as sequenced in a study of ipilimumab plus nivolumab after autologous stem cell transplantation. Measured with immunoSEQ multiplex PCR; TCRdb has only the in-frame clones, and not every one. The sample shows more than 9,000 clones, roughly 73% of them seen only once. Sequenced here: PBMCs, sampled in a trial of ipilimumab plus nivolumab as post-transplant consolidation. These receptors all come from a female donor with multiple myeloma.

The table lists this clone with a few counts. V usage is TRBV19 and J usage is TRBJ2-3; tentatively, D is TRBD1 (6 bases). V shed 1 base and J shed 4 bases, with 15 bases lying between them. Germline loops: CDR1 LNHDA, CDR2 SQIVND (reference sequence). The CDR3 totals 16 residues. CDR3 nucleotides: TGTGCCAGTAGTATAGCCGCCAGGGGAGTCGCAGATACGCAGTATTTT. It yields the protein CASSIAARGVADTQYF. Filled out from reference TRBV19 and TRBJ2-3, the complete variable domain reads DGGITQSPKYLFRKEGQNVTLSCEQNLNHDAMYWYRQDPGQGLRLIYYSQIVNDFQKGDIAEGYSVSREKKESFPLTVTSAQKNPTAFYLCASSIAARGVADTQYFGPGTRLTVL.

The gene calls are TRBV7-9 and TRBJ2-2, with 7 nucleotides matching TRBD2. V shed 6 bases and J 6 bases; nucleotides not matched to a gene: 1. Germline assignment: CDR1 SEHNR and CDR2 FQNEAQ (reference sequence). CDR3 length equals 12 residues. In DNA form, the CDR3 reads TGTGCCAGCAGACGGGGGGCCGGGGAGCTGTTTTTT. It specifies CASRRGAGELFF.

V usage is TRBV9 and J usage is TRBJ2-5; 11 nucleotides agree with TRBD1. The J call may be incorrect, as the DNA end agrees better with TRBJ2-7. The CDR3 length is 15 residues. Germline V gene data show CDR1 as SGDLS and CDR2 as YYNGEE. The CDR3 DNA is TGTGCCAGCAGCGTAACCGGGACAGGGGGCTACGAGCAGTACTTC. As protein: CASSVTGTGGYEQYF.

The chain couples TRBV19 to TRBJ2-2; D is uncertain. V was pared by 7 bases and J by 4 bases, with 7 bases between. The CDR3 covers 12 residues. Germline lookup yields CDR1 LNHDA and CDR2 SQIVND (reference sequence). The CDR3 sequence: CASIHSTGELFF. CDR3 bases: TGTGCCAGTATACACTCCACCGGGGAGCTGTTTTTT.

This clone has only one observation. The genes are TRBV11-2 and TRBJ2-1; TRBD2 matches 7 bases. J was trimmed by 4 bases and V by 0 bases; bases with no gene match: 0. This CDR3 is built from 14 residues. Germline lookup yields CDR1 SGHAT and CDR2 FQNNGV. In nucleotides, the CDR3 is TGTGCCAGCAGCTTAGAAGCGGGATACAATGAGCAGTTCTTC. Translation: CASSLEAGYNEQFF.

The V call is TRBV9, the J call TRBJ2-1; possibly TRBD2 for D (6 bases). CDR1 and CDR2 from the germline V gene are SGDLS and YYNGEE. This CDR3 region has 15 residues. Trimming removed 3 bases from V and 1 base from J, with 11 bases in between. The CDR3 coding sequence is TGTGCCAGCAGCGGAAGCGGGCGATCCTACAATGAGCAGTTCTTC. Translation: CASSGSGRSYNEQFF.